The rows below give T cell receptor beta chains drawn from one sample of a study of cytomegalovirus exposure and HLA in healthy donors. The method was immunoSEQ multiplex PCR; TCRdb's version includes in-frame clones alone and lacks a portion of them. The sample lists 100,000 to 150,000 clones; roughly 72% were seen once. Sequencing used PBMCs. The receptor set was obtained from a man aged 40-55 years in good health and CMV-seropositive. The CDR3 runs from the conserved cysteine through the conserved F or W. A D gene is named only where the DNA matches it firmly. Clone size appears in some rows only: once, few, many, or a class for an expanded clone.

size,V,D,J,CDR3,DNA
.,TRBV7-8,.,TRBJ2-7,CASSPGVDFEQYF,TGTGCCAGCAGCCCGGGGGTAGATTTCGAGCAGTACTTC
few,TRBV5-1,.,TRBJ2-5,CASTLGGGPETQYF,TGCGCCAGCACGCTAGGGGGGGGCCCAGAGACCCAGTACTTC
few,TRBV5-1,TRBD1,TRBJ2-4,CASSTDRVGAAKNIQYF,TGCGCCAGCAGCACAGACAGGGTTGGGGCGGCCAAAAACATTCAGTACTTC
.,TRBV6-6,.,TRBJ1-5,CASSYSQGRGNQPQHF,TGTGCCAGCAGTTACTCACAGGGAAGGGGCAATCAGCCCCAGCATTTT
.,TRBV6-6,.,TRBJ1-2,CASSSDTGGGYGYTF,TGTGCCAGCAGTTCAGACACGGGCGGAGGCTATGGCTACACCTTC
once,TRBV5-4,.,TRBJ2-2,CASSLRGYTGELFF,TGTGCCAGCAGCTTGAGGGGCTACACCGGGGAGCTGTTTTTT
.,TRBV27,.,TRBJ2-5,CASRRGRETQYF,TGTGCCAGCAGACGGGGGAGAGAGACCCAGTACTTC
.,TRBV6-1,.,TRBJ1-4,CASSRQGGTREKLFF,TGTGCCAGCAGTAGGCAGGGTGGGACTCGGGAAAAACTGTTTTTT
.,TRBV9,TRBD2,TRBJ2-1,CASSVDQRDRDEQFF,TGTGCCAGCAGCGTAGATCAGCGGGATAGAGATGAGCAGTTCTTC
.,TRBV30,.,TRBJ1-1,CAWSVKGSKLNTEAFF,TGTGCCTGGAGTGTAAAGGGGTCAAAATTGAACACTGAAGCTTTCTTT
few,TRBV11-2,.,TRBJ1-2,CASSLGQSYNYGYTF,TGTGCCAGCAGCTTAGGACAGTCGTATAACTATGGCTACACCTTC
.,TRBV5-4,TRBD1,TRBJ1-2,CASSWGDRDYGYTF,TGTGCCAGCAGCTGGGGGGACAGGGACTATGGCTACACCTTC
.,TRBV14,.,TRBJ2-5,CASSQGYAGETQYF,TGTGCCAGCAGCCAAGGGTACGCCGGGGAGACCCAGTACTTC
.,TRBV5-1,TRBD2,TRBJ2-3,CASSVKAGGTDTQYF,TGCGCCAGCAGCGTGAAAGCGGGGGGAACAGATACGCAGTATTTT
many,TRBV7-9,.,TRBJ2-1,CASSPEAVGTHNEQFF,TGTGCCAGCAGCCCAGAGGCAGTCGGTACCCACAATGAGCAGTTCTTC
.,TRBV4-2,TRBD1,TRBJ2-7,CASSPDDRGGEQYF,TGTGCCAGCAGCCCTGACGACAGGGGAGGAGAGCAGTACTTC
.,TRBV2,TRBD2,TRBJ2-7,CASNGRGVYEQYF,TGTGCCAGCAACGGGCGGGGGGTCTACGAGCAGTACTTC
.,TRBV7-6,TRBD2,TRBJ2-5,CASRHMSGLVRQETQYF,TGTGCCAGCAGACATATGTCAGGACTAGTTCGGCAAGAGACCCAGTACTTC
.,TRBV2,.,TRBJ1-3,CASSDWLGVGSGNTIYF,TGTGCCAGCAGCGATTGGTTAGGGGTTGGCTCTGGAAACACCATATATTTT
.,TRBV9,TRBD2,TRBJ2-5,CASSTGLQETQYF,TGTGCCAGCAGCACGGGACTACAAGAGACCCAGTACTTC
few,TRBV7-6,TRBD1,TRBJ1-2,CASSLGKGAGGYTF,TGTGCCAGCAGCTTAGGGAAGGGGGCTGGTGGCTACACCTTC
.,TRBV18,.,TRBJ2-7,CASSPGQANEQYF,TGTGCCAGCTCCCCAGGGCAGGCTAACGAGCAGTACTTC
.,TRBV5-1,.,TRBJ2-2,CASSPQLTNTGELFF,TGCGCCAGCAGCCCACAGCTAACGAACACCGGGGAGCTGTTTTTT
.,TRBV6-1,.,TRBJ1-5,CASSEGQLNQPQHF,TGTGCCAGCAGTGAGGGACAACTCAATCAGCCCCAGCATTTT
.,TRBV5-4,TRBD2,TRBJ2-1,CASSPNSGGTYNEQFF,TGTGCCAGCAGCCCAAATAGCGGGGGGACCTACAATGAGCAGTTCTTC
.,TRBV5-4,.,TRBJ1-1,CASSPGTMNTEAFF,TGTGCCAGCAGCCCCGGGACAATGAACACTGAAGCTTTCTTT
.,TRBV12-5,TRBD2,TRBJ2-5,CASGLASGVQETQYF,TGTGCTAGTGGTTTGGCTAGCGGGGTTCAAGAGACCCAGTACTTC
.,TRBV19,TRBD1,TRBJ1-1,CASSATGAREAFF,TGTGCCAGTAGCGCGACAGGGGCCCGTGAAGCTTTCTTT
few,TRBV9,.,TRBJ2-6,CASSATGSGANVLTF,TGTGCCAGCAGCGCCACAGGGTCTGGGGCCAACGTCCTGACTTTC
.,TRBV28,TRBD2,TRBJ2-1,CASSLDLAGVSSYNEQFF,TGTGCCAGCAGCCTCGACCTAGCGGGAGTGAGCTCCTACAATGAGCAGTTCTTC